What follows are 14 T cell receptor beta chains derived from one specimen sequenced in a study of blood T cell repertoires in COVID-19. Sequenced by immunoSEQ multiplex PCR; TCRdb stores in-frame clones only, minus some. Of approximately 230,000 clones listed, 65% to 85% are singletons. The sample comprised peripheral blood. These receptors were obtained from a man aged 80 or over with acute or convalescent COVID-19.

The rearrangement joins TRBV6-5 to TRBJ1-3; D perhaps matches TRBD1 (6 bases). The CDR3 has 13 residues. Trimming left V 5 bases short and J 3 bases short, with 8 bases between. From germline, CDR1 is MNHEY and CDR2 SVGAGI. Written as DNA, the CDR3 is TGTGCCAGCAGTCGGACAGATGGAAACACCATATATTTT. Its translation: CASSRTDGNTIYF.

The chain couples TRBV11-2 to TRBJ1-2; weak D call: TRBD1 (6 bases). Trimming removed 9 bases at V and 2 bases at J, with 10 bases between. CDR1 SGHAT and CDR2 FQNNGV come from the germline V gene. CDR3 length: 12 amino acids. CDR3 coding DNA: TGTGCCAGTGGACAGACGAACTATGGCTACACCTTC. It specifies CASGQTNYGYTF.

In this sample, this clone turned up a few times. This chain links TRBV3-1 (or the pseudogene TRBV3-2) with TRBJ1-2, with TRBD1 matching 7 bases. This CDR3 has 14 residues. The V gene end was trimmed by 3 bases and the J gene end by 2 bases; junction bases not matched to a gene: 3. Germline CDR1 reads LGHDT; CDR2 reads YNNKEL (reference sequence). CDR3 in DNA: TGTGCCAGCAGCCAGCCGGGACAGAACTATGGCTACACCTTC. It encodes CASSQPGQNYGYTF.

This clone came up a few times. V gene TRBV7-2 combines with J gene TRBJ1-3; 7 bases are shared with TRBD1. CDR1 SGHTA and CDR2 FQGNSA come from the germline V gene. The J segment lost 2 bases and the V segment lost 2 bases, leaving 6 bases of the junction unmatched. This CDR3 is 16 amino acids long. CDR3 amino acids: CASSLPVTGTGNTIYF. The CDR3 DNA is TGTGCCAGCAGCTTACCGGTGACAGGGACTGGAAACACCATATATTTT.

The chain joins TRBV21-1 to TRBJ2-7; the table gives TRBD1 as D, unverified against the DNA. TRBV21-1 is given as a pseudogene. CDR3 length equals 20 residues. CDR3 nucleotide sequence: TGTGCCAGCAGCAAAATCGGGACAGGGAGAGCTCCCCCCATTAACTACGAGCAGTACTTC. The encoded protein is CASSKIGTGRAPPINYEQYF.

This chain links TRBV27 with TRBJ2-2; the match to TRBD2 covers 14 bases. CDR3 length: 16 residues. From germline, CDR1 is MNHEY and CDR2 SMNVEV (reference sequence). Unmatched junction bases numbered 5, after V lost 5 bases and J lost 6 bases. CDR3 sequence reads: CASSRVTSGGAGELFF. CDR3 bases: TGTGCCAGCAGTCGGGTGACTAGCGGGGGGGCCGGGGAGCTGTTTTTT.

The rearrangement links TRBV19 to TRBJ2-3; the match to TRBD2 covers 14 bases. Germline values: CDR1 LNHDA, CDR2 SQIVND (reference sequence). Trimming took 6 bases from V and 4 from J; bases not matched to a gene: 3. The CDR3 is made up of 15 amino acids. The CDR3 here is CASRGLAGVADTQYF. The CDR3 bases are TGTGCCAGTAGGGGACTAGCGGGAGTTGCAGATACGCAGTATTTT.

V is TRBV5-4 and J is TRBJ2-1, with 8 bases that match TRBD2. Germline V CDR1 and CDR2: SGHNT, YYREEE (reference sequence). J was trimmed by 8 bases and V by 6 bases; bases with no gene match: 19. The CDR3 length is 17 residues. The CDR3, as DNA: TGTGCCAGCACATCGGGTGGGGGACTAGGGGGGAAGGATGAGCAGTTCTTC. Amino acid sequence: CASTSGGGLGGKDEQFF.

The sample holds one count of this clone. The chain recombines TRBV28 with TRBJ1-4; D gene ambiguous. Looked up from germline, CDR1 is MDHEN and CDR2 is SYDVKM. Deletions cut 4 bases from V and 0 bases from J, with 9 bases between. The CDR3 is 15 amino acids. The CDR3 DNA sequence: TGTGCCAGCAGTTACCGGACTGCAACTAATGAAAAACTGTTTTTT. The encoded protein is CASSYRTATNEKLFF.

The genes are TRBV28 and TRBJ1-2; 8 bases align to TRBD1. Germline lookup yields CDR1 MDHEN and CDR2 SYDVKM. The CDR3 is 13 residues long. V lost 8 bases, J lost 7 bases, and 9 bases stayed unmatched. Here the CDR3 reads CASHRGDRGGYTF. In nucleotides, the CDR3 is TGTGCCAGCCATAGAGGAGACAGGGGTGGCTACACCTTC.

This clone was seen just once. The CDR3 DNA follows: TGTGCCAGCAGTTCTTCACTCCGACCGACAGGGGGTTCCTACAATGAGCAGTTCTTC. It encodes CASSSSLRPTGGSYNEQFF. The chain joins TRBV28 to TRBJ2-1, with 9 bases identical to TRBD1. The trim removed 4 bases at V and 1 base at J, leaving 14 bases unmatched. The CDR3 has 19 residues. Germline-derived CDR1 and CDR2 are MDHEN and SYDVKM.

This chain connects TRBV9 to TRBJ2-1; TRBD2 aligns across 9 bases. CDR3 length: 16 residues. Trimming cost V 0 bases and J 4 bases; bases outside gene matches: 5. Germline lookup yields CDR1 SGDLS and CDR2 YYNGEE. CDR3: CASSVVGLARYNEQFF. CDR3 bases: TGTGCCAGCAGCGTAGTGGGACTAGCTCGATACAATGAGCAGTTCTTC.

CDR3 loop: CASPQGPSGNTIYF. The CDR3, as DNA: TGCGCCAGCCCACAGGGTCCATCTGGAAACACCATATATTTT. The chain recombines TRBV10-1 with TRBJ1-3, with D possibly being TRBD1 (6 bases). The CDR3 contains 14 residues. The V end lost 8 bases, the J end lost 1 base, and 12 bases lay between the germline ends. From germline, CDR1 is WNHNN and CDR2 SYGVQD (reference sequence).

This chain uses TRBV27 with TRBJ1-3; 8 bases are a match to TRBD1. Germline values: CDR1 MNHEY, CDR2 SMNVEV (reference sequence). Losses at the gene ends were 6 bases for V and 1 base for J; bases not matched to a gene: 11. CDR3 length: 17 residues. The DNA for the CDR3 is TGTGCCAGCAGACCCTACCGACAGGGGACGTCTGGAAACACCATATATTTT. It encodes CASRPYRQGTSGNTIYF.